Listed here are 5 T cell receptor beta chains from one sample, sequenced in a study of T cells in Graves' hyperthyroidism and ophthalmopathy. It was RNA transcripts that yielded the amplified TCR beta CDR3 regions. The HTBI primer set was used in a first-round RT-PCR of the TCR CDR3. TCRdb redid the calling of the multiplex PCR reads with MiXCR, one entry per CDR3 protein. The data show 530,000 or so distinct CDR3 sequences, 15% to 20% seen once. The sequenced sample was blood. The receptors were sampled from a woman between 18 and 29 years old with Graves' ophthalmopathy.

The V gene is TRBV27, the J gene TRBJ2-7; D is uncertain. V lost 8 bases and J 2 bases, leaving 16 bases between the germline ends. Germline V gives CDR1 MNHEY, CDR2 SMNVEV (reference sequence). This CDR3 comprises 14 residues. The CDR3 bases are TGTGCCAGCGCAATCTCCGGAGATGCCTACGAGCAGTACTTC. As protein: CASAISGDAYEQYF.

This clonotype was picked up many times. The V gene is TRBV12-3 or TRBV12-4, the J gene TRBJ1-1; D not resolved. The length of the CDR3 is 13 residues. With 3 bases removed from V and 2 bases from J, the gap between germline ends came to 7 bases. The CDR3 reads CASSFTENTEAFF. The CDR3 DNA reads TGTGCCAGCAGTTTTACCGAAAACACTGAAGCTTTCTTT.

This clonotype showed up just a few times. J is TRBJ2-2 and V is TRBV20-1; 14 bases match TRBD2. Trimming removed 0 bases from V and 4 bases from J; junction bases left unmatched: 4. From germline, CDR1 is DFQATT and CDR2 SNEGSKA (reference sequence). This CDR3 spans 17 amino acids. The CDR3 protein is CSARDRTSGRSTGELFF. CDR3 sequence (DNA): TGCAGTGCTAGAGATCGGACTAGCGGGAGGAGCACCGGGGAGCTGTTTTTT.

This clonotype has a handful of counts. This rearrangement joins TRBV4-1 to TRBJ2-1; 14 bases align to TRBD2. There are 19 residues in the CDR3. V dropped 4 bases and J dropped 3; count of bases not matched to a gene: 11. CDR1 is MGHRA, CDR2 YSYEKL, per germline. The CDR3 reads CASSLVTSGGASLYNEQFF. CDR3 sequence (DNA): TGCGCCAGCAGCCTAGTGACTAGCGGGGGGGCCTCCCTCTACAATGAGCAGTTCTTC.

This clonotype was seen just once. One junction end does not reproduce the germline sequence, and a read error may be involved. J is TRBJ2-5 and V is TRBV28; 9 positions match TRBD1. CDR1 is MDHEN, CDR2 SYDVKM, per germline. The CDR3 sequence is 18 residues long. The CDR3 sequence is CVSSLIGWTGELGETQYF. The CDR3 DNA reads as TGTGTCAGCAGTTTGATTGGGTGGACAGGGGAACTGGGGGAGACCCAGTACTTC.